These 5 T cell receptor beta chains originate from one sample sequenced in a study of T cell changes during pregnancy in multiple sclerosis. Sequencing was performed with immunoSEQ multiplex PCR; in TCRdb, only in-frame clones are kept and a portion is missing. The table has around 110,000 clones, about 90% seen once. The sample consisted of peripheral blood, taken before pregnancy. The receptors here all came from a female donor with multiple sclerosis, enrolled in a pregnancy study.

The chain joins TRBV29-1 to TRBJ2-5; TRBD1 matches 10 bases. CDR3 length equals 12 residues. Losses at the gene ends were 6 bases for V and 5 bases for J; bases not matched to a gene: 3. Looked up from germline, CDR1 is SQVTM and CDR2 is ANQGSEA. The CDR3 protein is CSVRTGGETQYF. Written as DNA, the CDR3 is TGCAGCGTACGGACAGGGGGGGAGACCCAGTACTTC.

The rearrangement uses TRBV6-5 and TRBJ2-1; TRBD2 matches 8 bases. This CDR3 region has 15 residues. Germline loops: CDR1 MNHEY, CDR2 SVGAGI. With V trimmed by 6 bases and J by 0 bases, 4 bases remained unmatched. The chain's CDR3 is CASSGGGNSYNEQFF. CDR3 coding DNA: TGTGCCAGCAGCGGCGGGGGGAACTCCTACAATGAGCAGTTCTTC.

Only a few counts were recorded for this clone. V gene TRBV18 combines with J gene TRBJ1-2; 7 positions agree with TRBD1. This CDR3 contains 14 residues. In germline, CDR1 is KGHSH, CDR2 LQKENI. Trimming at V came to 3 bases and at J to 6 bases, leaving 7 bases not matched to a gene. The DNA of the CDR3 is TGTGCCAGCTCACCGACCGGGACAGCGGATGGCTACACCTTC. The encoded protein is CASSPTGTADGYTF.

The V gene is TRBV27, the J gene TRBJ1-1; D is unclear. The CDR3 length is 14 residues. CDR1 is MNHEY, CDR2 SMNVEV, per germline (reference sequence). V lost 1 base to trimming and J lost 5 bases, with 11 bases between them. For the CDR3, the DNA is TGTGCCAGCAGTTTATTAGGACTGGCTACTGAAGCTTTCTTT. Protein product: CASSLLGLATEAFF.

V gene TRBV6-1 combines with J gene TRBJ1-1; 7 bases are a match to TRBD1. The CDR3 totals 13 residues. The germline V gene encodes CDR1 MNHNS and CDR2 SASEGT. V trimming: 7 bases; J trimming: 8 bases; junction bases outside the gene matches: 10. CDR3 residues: CASTHRDSQEAFF. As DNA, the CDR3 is TGTGCCAGCACGCACCGGGACAGCCAAGAAGCTTTCTTT.